This record covers a single T cell receptor beta chain. This entry is derived from a study of blood T cell repertoires in COVID-19. Study background: The United States, Italy and Spain were the sources of the acute and convalescent COVID-19 samples. Nucleic acid was either cDNA or gDNA, and it came from T cells, B-cell-depleted T cells, or PBMCs.

Between the trimmed V and J ends, which lost 4 bases and 6 bases, there was a span of 21 bases. Germline assignment: CDR1 SGHTA and CDR2 FQGNSA. The CDR3 consists of 16 residues. Original data processing: Nucleated cell number was recorded as an estimate derived from reference gene primer amplification. Data came from immunoSEQ multiplex PCR; TCRdb stores just in-frame clones and leaves some out. V, J and clone size derive from that table, while D and trimming were established from the DNA sequence. The data show over 150,000 clones, with more than 60% seen just once and around 8.1% held by the top ten.

The chain couples TRBV7-2 to TRBJ1-1; tentatively, D is TRBD1 (5 bases). The sequence came from a man in his 60s with acute or convalescent COVID-19. Source material: peripheral blood. CDR3 DNA sequence: TGTGCCAGCAGCTCCCAATCAACCGGGACGGGGGCTGAAGCTTTCTTT. It yields the protein CASSSQSTGTGAEAFF.